This TCR beta chain emerged from a study of shared clonotypes between healthy human individuals. Germline V gene lookup returns CDR1 SGDLS and CDR2 YYNGEE. This CDR3 comprises 13 residues. V lost 3 bases to trimming and J lost 6 bases; unmatched junction nucleotides: 2. All donors qualified as healthy HIV-negative adults and had experienced no recent acute infections or vaccinations. Clones were read by immunoSEQ multiplex PCR, and TCRdb kept only the in-frame ones, dropping some. The data contain more than 550,000 clones, less than 95% of them singletons. The sample comprised memory CD8+ T cells from PBMCs. The subset: CD45RO+ cells pooled with CCR7-negative TemRA cells. The genes are TRBV9 and TRBJ1-5, with 8 bases aligning to TRBD1. This clonotype was obtained from a man between 18 and 35 years old in good health. Some clones in this sample may be carry-over from other donors' samples. The DNA of the CDR3 is TGTGCCAGCAGCGCAGGGGGCAGTCAGCCCCAGCATTTT. Its translation is CASSAGGSQPQHF.